The next 3 T cell receptor beta chains were all read from a single sample in a study of blood T cell repertoires in COVID-19. Clones were read by immunoSEQ multiplex PCR, and TCRdb kept only the in-frame ones, dropping some. The sample contains 35,000 to 55,000 clones, just over 85% of which appear only once. Source material: peripheral blood. The receptors were gathered from a man aged 55 to 69 with active COVID-19.

This sequence joins TRBV15 and TRBJ2-3; 7 nucleotides match TRBD2. The CDR3 is 15 residues long. Germline loops: CDR1 LNHNV, CDR2 YYDKDF (reference sequence). Unmatched junction bases numbered 2, after V lost 1 base and J lost 1 base. In DNA, the CDR3 is TGTGCCACCAGCAGAGGGGGAGGGGGCACAGATACGCAGTATTTT. It yields the protein CATSRGGGGTDTQYF.

Written as DNA, the CDR3 is TGTGCCATCAGGGGACTAGCAGATTACGAGCAGTACTTC. This gives the protein CAIRGLADYEQYF. This chain joins TRBV10-3 and TRBJ2-7; TRBD2 matches at 9 bases. Germline lookup yields CDR1 ENHRY and CDR2 SYGVKD. V lost 6 bases, J lost 4 bases, and 4 bases stayed unmatched. The CDR3 runs 13 residues.

This clone is labeled as medium-sized. The rearrangement links TRBV4-3 to TRBJ1-1; D is unresolved. Germline-derived CDR1 and CDR2 are LGHNA and YSLEER. The length of the CDR3 is 14 residues. V lost 0 bases, J lost 5 bases, and 10 bases lay in between. In DNA form, the CDR3 reads TGCGCCAGCAGCCAAGAGAGGTGGAGTACTGAAGCTTTCTTT. It translates to CASSQERWSTEAFF.